At least ten counts were recorded for the clone carrying this T cell receptor beta chain. This specimen belongs to a study of low-dose radiotherapy and immunotherapy resistance in tumors. Background on the study: Every 2 weeks, cohort 1 got 0.5 Gy, reaching 6.5 Gy to the planning target volume.

cDNA synthesis used a TRAV/TRBV-specific primer set for both chains. TCRs were put through roughly 20 PCR cycles of amplification with Phusion. A constant-region primer and the V-primer adapter served as the primer pair. Following isolation, mRNA was amplified via in vitro transcription. TCRdb ran MiXCR on the reads and lists one entry per CDR3 protein. The sample includes under 90,000 distinct CDR3 sequences, 17% of them seen just once. The V end lost 1 base, the J end lost 6 bases, and 14 bases lay between the germline ends. This CDR3 region has 15 residues. Germline CDR1 and CDR2: SGHTA and FQGNSA. Regarding time point: after trial treatment. Treatment denoted: LDRT plus nivolumab, ipilimumab, low-dose cyclophosphamide and aspirin (RACIN trial). Low-dose radiotherapy and low-dose cyclophosphamide, together with aspirin, ipilimumab and nivolumab, were given to donors.

This sample comprised PBMCs, obtained after low-dose radiotherapy plus immunotherapy. This sequence joins TRBV7-2 and TRBJ2-3; D unresolved. This clonotype originated in a male donor with prostate cancer. The CDR3 reads CASSLDARPGDTQYF. DNA of the CDR3: TGTGCCAGCAGCTTAGACGCCAGGCCCGGCGATACGCAGTATTTT.